These T cell receptor beta chains were read from a single sample in a study of blood T cell repertoires in COVID-19. Profiling relied on immunoSEQ multiplex PCR, and the TCRdb table lists in-frame clones only, not all of them. The profile covers under 35,000 clones, with 85% to 90% appearing a single time and around 6.2% taken by the ten largest. The specimen was peripheral blood. These TCRs come from a human donor in a cohort sampled during active COVID-19. Both conserved end residues are part of each CDR3. A D gene is named only where the DNA matches it firmly. The size of a clone is reported for some rows only, either as once, few or many, or as a class for expanded clones.

few,TRBJ2-1,-,TRBV27,CASSLDSPLGEQFF,TGTGCCAGCAGCCTCGACTCCCCGCTCGGTGAGCAGTTCTTC
-,TRBJ1-2,TRBD1,TRBV6-5,CASSYKGQASNYGYTF,TGTGCCAGCAGTTACAAGGGACAGGCCTCTAACTATGGCTACACCTTC
-,TRBJ2-7,-,TRBV5-8,CASSSTSSYEQYF,TGTGCCAGCAGCTCGACTAGCTCCTACGAGCAGTACTTC
-,TRBJ2-7,-,TRBV12-3/TRBV12-4,CASRMGGTYEQYF,TGTGCCAGCAGGATGGGGGGTACCTACGAGCAGTACTTC
-,TRBJ1-1,-,TRBV7-9,CASTPGGISTEAFF,TGTGCCAGCACCCCTGGAGGGATATCCACTGAAGCTTTCTTT
-,TRBJ2-3,TRBD1,TRBV5-6,CASSSQTGADTQYF,TGTGCCAGCAGCTCCCAGACAGGGGCAGATACGCAGTATTTT
-,TRBJ1-4,-,TRBV28,CASSLGPYFNEKLFF,TGTGCCAGCAGTTTGGGGCCGTACTTTAATGAAAAACTGTTTTTT
-,TRBJ2-7,-,TRBV6-1,CASSESSGSSYEQYF,TGTGCCAGCAGTGAAAGTTCCGGGAGCTCCTACGAGCAGTACTTC
-,TRBJ2-3,-,TRBV5-4,CASSFVGGGQFSQYF,TGTGCCAGCAGCTTTGTGGGGGGGGGCCAGTTTTCGCAGTATTTT
-,TRBJ1-2,-,TRBV9,CASSPEGSPRNVYGYTF,TGTGCCAGCAGCCCCGAGGGCAGCCCCCGGAATGTCTATGGCTACACCTTC
-,TRBJ1-2,-,TRBV4-3,CASSPAVGGGYGYTF,TGCGCCAGCAGCCCGGCGGTTGGGGGAGGCTATGGCTACACCTTC
-,TRBJ1-3,-,TRBV7-9,CASSPTRAGVGNTIYF,TGTGCCAGCAGCCCCACCCGGGCGGGCGTCGGAAACACCATATATTTT
-,TRBJ1-3,-,TRBV3-1/TRBV3-2,CASTPTGSGNTIYF,TGTGCCAGCACCCCAACAGGCTCTGGAAACACCATATATTTT
-,TRBJ2-6,-,TRBV9,CASSVGSGANVLTF,TGTGCCAGCAGCGTAGGGAGCGGGGCCAACGTCCTGACTTTC
-,TRBJ1-6,-,TRBV18,CASSPSEGPLHF,TGTGCCAGCTCACCATCCGAGGGACCCCTCCACTTT
-,TRBJ2-7,TRBD2,TRBV6-5,CASGLSGVPYEQYF,TGTGCCAGCGGACTTAGCGGGGTACCCTACGAGCAGTACTTC
-,TRBJ2-7,TRBD2,TRBV9,CASSAGTSGSYEQYF,TGTGCCAGCAGCGCCGGGACTAGCGGCTCCTACGAGCAGTACTTC
-,TRBJ2-3,-,TRBV29-1,CSDGQSGADTQYF,TGCAGCGACGGACAGAGCGGCGCAGATACGCAGTATTTT